This T cell receptor beta chain appears in the sequencing data of a study of regulatory T cells in long-lasting Graves disease. Construction of TCR beta libraries relied on iRepertoire HTBI primers and on Arm-PCR targeting CDR3 regions. Study processing details: Identified across the samples were fewer than 70 TRBV segments and more than twelve TRBJ segments. TCRdb ran MiXCR on the multiplex PCR reads and lists one entry per CDR3 protein. The V and J calls shown here were made by TCRdb, not taken from the authors' results. This repertoire shows about 450,000 distinct CDR3 sequences, around a quarter found once; its top ten account for over 25%. Time point specified: persistent/refractory GD, antithyroid drugs over 5 years with positive TRAb. RNA extracted from PBMCs served as the sequencing template. Staff drew around 8.6 milliliters of peripheral blood into EDTA tubes. Overall study results and limits: Persistent disease preferred TRBV28, TRBJ1-2 and TRBJ2-5.

This CDR3 region has 14 residues. Germline V gene lookup returns CDR1 SEHNR and CDR2 FQNEAQ (reference sequence). Notes on this clonotype: The target antigen is unknown. The junction does not match germline at one end; this may be a read error.

The source is a female donor with Graves disease. Sequencing was performed on peripheral blood mononuclear cells (PBMCs), taken when the disease was refractory, from a patient treated with antithyroid drugs. J is TRBJ1-5 and V is TRBV7-9; D remains ambiguous. Written as DNA, the CDR3 is TGTGCCAGCAGTTTAGCGCAAGGCGATCAGCCCCAGCATTTT. Residues: CASSLAQGDQPQHF.